This T cell receptor (beta chain) was recovered during a study of identical twins. Study-wide findings and caveats: Less excess twin sharing appeared in beta out-of-frame sequences.

The CDR3 contains 13 residues. Trimming cost V 5 bases and J 8 bases; bases outside gene matches: 3. Turning to this clonotype: Its antigen remains unidentified.

MiXCR, applied by TCRdb to the 5' RACE reads, yields one record per CDR3 protein. Among about 900,000 distinct CDR3 sequences, approximately 13% were seen once, and the ten largest hold about 1.5%. These data are also associated with another study on yellow fever vaccine responses in identical twins.

The receptor comes from a woman aged 18-35 years in good health. The gene calls are TRBV12-3 or TRBV12-4 and TRBJ2-1, with TRBD2 matching 10 bases. Material: PBMCs. The CDR3 protein is CASSTSGKYEQFF. The CDR3 DNA sequence: TGTGCCAGCAGTACTAGCGGGAAGTATGAGCAGTTCTTC.